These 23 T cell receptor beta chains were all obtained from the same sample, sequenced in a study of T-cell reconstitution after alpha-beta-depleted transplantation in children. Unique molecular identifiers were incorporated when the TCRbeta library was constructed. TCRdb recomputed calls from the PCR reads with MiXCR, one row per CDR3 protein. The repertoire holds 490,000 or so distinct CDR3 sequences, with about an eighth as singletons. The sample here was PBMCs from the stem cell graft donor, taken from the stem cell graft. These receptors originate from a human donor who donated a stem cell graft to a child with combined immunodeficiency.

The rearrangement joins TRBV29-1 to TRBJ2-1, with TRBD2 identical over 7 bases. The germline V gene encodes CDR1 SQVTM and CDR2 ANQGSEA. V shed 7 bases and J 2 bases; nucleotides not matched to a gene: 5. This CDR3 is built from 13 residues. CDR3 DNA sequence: TGCAGCGCTTCAGCGGGGACCTACAATGAGCAGTTCTTC. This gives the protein CSASAGTYNEQFF.

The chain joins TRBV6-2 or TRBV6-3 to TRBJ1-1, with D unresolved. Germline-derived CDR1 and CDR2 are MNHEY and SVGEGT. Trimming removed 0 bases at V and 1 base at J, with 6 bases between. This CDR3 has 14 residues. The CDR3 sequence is CASSYSRRNTEAFF. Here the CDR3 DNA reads TGTGCCAGCAGTTACTCGAGACGGAACACTGAAGCTTTCTTT.

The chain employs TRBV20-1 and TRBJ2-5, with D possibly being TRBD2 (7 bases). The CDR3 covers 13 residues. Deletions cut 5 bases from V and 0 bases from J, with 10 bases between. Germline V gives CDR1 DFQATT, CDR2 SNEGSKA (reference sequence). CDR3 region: CSAGGGYQETQYF. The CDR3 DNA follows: TGCAGTGCTGGGGGGGGCTACCAAGAGACCCAGTACTTC.

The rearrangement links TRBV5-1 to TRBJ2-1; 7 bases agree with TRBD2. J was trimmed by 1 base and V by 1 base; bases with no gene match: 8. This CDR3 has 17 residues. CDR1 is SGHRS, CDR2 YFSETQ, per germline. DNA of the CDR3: TGCGCCAGCAGCTTGTTAGGGCTAGCGGCATCCTACAATGAGCAGTTCTTC. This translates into CASSLLGLAASYNEQFF.

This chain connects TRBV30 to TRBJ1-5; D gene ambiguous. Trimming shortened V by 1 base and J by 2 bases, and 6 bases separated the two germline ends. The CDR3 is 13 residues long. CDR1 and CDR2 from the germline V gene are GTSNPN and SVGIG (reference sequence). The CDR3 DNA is TGTGCCTGGAGTGGGTCGGGCAATCAGCCCCAGCATTTT. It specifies CAWSGSGNQPQHF.

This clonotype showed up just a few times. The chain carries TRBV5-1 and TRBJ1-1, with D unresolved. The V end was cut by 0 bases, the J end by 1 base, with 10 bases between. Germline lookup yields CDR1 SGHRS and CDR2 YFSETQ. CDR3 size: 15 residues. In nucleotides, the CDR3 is TGCGCCAGCAGCTTGGGGCCAGCGCCGAACACTGAAGCTTTCTTT. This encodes CASSLGPAPNTEAFF.

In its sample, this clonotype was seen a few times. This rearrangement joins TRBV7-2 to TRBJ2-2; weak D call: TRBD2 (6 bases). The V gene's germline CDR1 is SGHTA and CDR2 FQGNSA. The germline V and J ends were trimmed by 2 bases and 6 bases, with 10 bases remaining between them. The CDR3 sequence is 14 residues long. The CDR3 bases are TGTGCCAGCAGCTTATTGTGGGGGGCCGGGGAGCTGTTTTTT. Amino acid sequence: CASSLLWGAGELFF.

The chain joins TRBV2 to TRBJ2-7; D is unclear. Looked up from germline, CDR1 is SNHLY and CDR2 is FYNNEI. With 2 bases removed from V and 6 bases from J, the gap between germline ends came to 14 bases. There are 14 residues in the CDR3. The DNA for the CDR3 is TGTGCCAGCAGTGAATTCGGTACAGCGAGCGAGCAGTACTTC. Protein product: CASSEFGTASEQYF. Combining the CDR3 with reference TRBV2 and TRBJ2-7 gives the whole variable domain EPEVTQTPSHQVTQMGQEVILRCVPISNHLYFYWYRQILGQKVEFLVSFYNNEISEKSEIFDDQFSVERPDGSNFTLKIRSTKLEDSAMYFCASSEFGTASEQYFGPGTRLTVT.

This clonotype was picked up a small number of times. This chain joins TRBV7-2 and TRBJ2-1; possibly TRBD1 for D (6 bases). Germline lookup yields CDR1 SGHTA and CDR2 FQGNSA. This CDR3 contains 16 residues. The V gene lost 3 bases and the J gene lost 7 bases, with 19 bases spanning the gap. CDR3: CASSFSLSRGGNEQFF. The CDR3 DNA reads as TGTGCCAGCAGCTTTTCCCTAAGTCGAGGGGGTAATGAGCAGTTCTTC.

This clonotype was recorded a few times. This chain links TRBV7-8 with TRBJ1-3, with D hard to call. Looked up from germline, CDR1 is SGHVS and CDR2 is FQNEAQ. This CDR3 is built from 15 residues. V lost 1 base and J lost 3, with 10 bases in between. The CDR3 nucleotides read TGTGCCAGCAGCTTAGATCATGCGGTTGGAAACACCATATATTTT. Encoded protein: CASSLDHAVGNTIYF.

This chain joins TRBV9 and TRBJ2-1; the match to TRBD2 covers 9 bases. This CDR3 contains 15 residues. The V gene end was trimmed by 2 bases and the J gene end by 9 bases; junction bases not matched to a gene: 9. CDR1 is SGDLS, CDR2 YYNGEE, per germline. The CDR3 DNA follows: TGTGCCAGCAGCGTCGGCGGGAGGGCCGTCGGTGAGCAGTTCTTC. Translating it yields CASSVGGRAVGEQFF.

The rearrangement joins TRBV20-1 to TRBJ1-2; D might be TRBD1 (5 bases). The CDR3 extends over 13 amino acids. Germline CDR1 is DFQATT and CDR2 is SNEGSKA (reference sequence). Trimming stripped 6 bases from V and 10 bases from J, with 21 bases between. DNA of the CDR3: TGCAGTGCCCAGATTCCTGGGACCCCCCTCTACACCTTC. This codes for CSAQIPGTPLYTF.

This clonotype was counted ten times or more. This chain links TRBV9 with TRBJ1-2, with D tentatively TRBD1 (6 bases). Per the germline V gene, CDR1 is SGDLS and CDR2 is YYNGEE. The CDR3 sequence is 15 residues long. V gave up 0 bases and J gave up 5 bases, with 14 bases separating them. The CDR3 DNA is TGTGCCAGCAGCGTAGCTGAGACAGGCTTATATGGCTACACCTTC. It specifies CASSVAETGLYGYTF.

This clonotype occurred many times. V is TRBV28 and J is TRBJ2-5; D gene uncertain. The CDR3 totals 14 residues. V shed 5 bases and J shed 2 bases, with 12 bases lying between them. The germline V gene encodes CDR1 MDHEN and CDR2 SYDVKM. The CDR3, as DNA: TGTGCCAGCAGTGAACTGGCGGAACAAGAGACCCAGTACTTC. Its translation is CASSELAEQETQYF. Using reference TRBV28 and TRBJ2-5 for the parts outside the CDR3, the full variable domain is DVKVTQSSRYLVKRTGEKVFLECVQDMDHENMFWYRQDPGLGLRLIYFSYDVKMKEKGDIPEGYSVSREKKERFSLILESASTNQTSMYLCASSELAEQETQYFGPGTRLLVL.

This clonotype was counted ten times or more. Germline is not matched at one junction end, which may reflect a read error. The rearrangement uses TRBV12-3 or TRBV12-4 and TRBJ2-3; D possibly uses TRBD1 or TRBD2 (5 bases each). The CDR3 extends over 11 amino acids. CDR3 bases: TGTGCCAGCAGTATGTCATCGGGACCCCATTTT. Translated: CASSMSSGPHF.

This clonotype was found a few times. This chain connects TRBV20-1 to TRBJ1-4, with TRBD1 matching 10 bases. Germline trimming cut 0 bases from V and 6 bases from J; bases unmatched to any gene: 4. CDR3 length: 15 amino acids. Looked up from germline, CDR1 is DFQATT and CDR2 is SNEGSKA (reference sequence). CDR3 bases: TGCAGTGCTAGAGATACTGGACAGGGGGATGAAAAACTGTTTTTT. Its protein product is CSARDTGQGDEKLFF.

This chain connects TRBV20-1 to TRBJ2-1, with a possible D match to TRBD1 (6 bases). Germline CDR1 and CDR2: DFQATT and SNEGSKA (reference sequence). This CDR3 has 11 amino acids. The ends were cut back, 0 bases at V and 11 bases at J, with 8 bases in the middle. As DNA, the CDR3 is TGCAGTGCTAGAGATCAGGGGAAGCAGTTCTTC. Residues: CSARDQGKQFF.

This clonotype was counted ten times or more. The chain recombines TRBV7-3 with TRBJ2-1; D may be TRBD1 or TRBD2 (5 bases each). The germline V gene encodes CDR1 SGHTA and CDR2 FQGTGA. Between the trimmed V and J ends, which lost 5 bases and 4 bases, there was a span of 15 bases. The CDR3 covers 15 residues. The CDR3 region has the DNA TGTGCCAGCAGCCCACAGGTTGGACTTTACAATGAGCAGTTCTTC. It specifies CASSPQVGLYNEQFF.

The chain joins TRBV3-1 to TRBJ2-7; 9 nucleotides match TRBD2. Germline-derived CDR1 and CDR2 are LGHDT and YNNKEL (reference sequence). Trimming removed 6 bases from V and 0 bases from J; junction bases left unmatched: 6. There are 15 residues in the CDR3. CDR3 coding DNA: TGTGCCAGCAGTGATGCTAGCGGGATCTCCTACGAGCAGTACTTC. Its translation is CASSDASGISYEQYF.

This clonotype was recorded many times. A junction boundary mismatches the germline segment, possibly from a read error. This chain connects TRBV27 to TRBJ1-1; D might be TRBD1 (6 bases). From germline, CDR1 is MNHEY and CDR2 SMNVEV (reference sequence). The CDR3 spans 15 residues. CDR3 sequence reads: CASGLGGGQNTEAFF. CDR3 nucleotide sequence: TGTGCCAGCGGTTTAGGGGGAGGACAGAACACTGAAGCTTTCTTT.

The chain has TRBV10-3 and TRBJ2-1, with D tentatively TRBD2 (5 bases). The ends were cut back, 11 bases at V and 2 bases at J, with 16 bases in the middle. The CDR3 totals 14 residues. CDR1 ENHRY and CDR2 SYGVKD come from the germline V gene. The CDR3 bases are TGTGCCCATCAAGGAGCGGATGCCTACAATGAGCAGTTCTTC. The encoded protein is CAHQGADAYNEQFF.

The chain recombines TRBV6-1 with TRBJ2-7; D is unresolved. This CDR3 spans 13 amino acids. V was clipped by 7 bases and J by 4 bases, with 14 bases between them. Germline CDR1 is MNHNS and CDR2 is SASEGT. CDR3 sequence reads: CASMRMITYEQYF. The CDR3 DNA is TGTGCCAGCATGAGGATGATAACATACGAGCAGTACTTC.

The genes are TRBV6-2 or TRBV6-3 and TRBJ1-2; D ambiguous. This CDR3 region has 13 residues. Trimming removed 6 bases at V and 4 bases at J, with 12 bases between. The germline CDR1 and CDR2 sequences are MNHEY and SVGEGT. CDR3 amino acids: CASRDDIFYGYTF. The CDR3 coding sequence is TGTGCCAGCAGGGACGACATCTTCTATGGCTACACCTTC.